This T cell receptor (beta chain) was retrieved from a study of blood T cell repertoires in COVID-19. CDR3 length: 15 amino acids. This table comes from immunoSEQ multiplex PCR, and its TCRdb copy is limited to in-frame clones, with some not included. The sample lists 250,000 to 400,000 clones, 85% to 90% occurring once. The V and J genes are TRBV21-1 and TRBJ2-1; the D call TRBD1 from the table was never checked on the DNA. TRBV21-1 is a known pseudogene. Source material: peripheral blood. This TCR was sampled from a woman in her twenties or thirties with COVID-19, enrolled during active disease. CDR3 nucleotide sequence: TGTGCCAGCAGCAAAGCTGCAGGGAAGTACAATGAGCAGTTCTTC. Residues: CASSKAAGKYNEQFF.